This T cell receptor beta chain was documented in a study of T cell repertoires in cytomegalovirus infection. Background on the study: HLA-B-restricted CMV epitopes that are well studied were used alongside recently identified HLA-C-restricted ones. Matching HLA type, along with CMV infection, was indicated by public TCR beta signatures. The study, taken as a whole, reports: Carriers of CMV plus the relevant HLA were identified by cumulative public TCR beta family frequency. In two of eight donors, the top clonotype was HLA-C-restricted CMV-specific.

The CDR3 is 14 amino acids. Trimming took 1 base from V and 3 from J, leaving 10 bases between them. Germline V gene sequence: CDR1 MNHNS, CDR2 SASEGT. Many counts were recorded for this clonotype. Its target is unknown. TCRdb ran MiXCR on the reads and lists one entry per CDR3 protein. The sample contains some 920,000 distinct CDR3 sequences, roughly 30% of which appear only once. The receptor comes from a human donor in good health (CMV status not recorded). Some clones in this sample may be carry-over from other donors' samples. The material sequenced was cultured CD8+ T cells from PBMCs, taken from culture after CMV antigen stimulation. The chain is built from TRBV6-1 and TRBJ2-7; the D is unclear. CDR3 loop: CASSEGHEGYEQYV. The CDR3 nucleotides read TGTGCCAGCAGTGAAGGACACGAAGGCTACGAGCAGTACGTC.